This T cell receptor beta chain was retrieved from a study of cytomegalovirus exposure and HLA in healthy donors. On the study more broadly: The roughly 130 validation repertoires used the same platform as the 550 to 700 first-cohort repertoires (as reported by a later analysis).

Some clones are missing from TCRdb's copy, which holds only in-frame ones; the method was immunoSEQ multiplex PCR. The sample lists roughly 150,000 clones; 80% to 90% were seen once. Separate from the roughly 670-subject first cohort, the roughly 120-subject validation cohort was the one that the donors belonged to. Deletions cut 4 bases from V and 4 bases from J, with 17 bases between. CDR3 length equals 16 residues. The V gene's germline CDR1 is MGHRA and CDR2 YSYEKL. Comment on this clone: Its target is not known.

Overall study findings and caveats: There were a few CMV-associated chains whose specificity for CMV antigens was confirmed in vitro. The study designated roughly 150 TCR beta chains cytomegalovirus-associated.

Material for sequencing was PBMCs. V gene TRBV4-1 combines with J gene TRBJ1-5; D gene ambiguous. This TCR came from a woman younger than 45 in good health and CMV-seronegative. CDR3 sequence: CASSLTGIVKNQPQHF. As DNA, the CDR3 is TGCGCCAGCAGCCTAACGGGCATAGTGAAGAATCAGCCCCAGCATTTT.